This TCR beta chain stems from a study of blood T cell repertoires in COVID-19. For the study at large: From the United States, Italy and Spain came samples of acute and convalescent COVID-19.

This clone was picked up a small number of times. Using immunoSEQ multiplex PCR, the repertoire was profiled, and TCRdb retains in-frame clones only, with some absent. The sample carries approximately 300,000 clones, about 85% recorded once. This CDR3 contains 15 residues. Trimming at V came to 5 bases and at J to 5 bases, leaving 9 bases not matched to a gene. Germline V gene sequence: CDR1 SGHRS, CDR2 YFSETQ. The chain combines TRBV5-1 with TRBJ2-2, with TRBD2 matching 7 bases. The source of this sequence is a woman aged 30 to 39 who had been exposed to COVID-19. Sample: PBMCs or T cells enriched from blood (not recorded which). CDR3 sequence (DNA): TGCGCCAGCAGTGTGAGCGGGACGGGGACCGGGGAGCTGTTTTTT. Translation: CASSVSGTGTGELFF.